This record covers a single T cell receptor (beta chain). No antigen is known for it. TCRdb processed the PCR reads anew with MiXCR; each CDR3 protein has one entry. The table lists about 12,000 distinct CDR3 sequences, roughly half of them singletons. Time point given: before preoperative PTX-NDP chemotherapy. Before surgery, patients were given preoperative paclitaxel-nedaplatin chemotherapy. The J segment lost 7 bases and the V segment lost 3 bases, leaving 11 bases of the junction unmatched. This CDR3 has 16 amino acids. Germline CDR1 is ENHRY and CDR2 is SYGVKD. This entry is derived from a study of esophageal squamous cell carcinoma under preoperative chemotherapy. General study findings and limits: Paclitaxel-nedaplatin therapy caused immediate, substantial clonotype frequency changes. Peripheral T cells migrating into the tumor appeared to partly supply post-treatment tumor-infiltrating lymphocytes.

The receptor was isolated from a human donor with esophageal squamous cell carcinoma. The donor label of this sample is uncertain. This sample was gathered from a patient given preoperative chemotherapy. The chain links TRBV10-3 to TRBJ2-1, with 8 bases lining up with TRBD2. DNA for the CDR3: TGTGCCATCAGTGAATCAGGACTAGCTACCGGGAATGAGCAGTTCTTC. This codes for CAISESGLATGNEQFF.